Each of the 2 T cell receptor beta chains below was sequenced from the same sample in a study of shared clonotypes between healthy human individuals. Measured with immunoSEQ multiplex PCR; TCRdb has only the in-frame clones, and not every one. The data contain some 2,500,000 clones, approximately 90% of them singletons. The sample comprised naive CD4+ T cells from PBMCs. As for subset: CD45RA+ positively selected. The receptors shown here come from a man between 18 and 29 years old in good health. Some clones in this sample may be carry-over from other donors' samples.

This clone was detected once. The CDR3, as DNA: TGTGCCAGCAGCCAAGACGAGACAGGGATTGGCTACACCTTC. As protein: CASSQDETGIGYTF. This rearrangement joins TRBV14 to TRBJ1-2, with 7 bases matching TRBD1. Germline CDR1 and CDR2: SGHDN and FVKESK. The CDR3 length is 14 residues. V trimming: 0 bases; J trimming: 7 bases; junction bases outside the gene matches: 5.

The chain recombines TRBV5-4 with TRBJ2-1, with 7 bases that match TRBD1. Trimming cost V 0 bases and J 4 bases; bases outside gene matches: 7. The CDR3 loop spans 16 amino acids. Germline CDR1 reads SGHNT; CDR2 reads YYREEE (reference sequence). DNA for the CDR3: TGTGCCAGCAGCTTGGTTGTCGGGACAGCATACAATGAGCAGTTCTTC. Its protein is CASSLVVGTAYNEQFF. Drawing the rest from reference TRBV5-4 and TRBJ2-1, the complete variable domain is ETGVTQSPTHLIKTRGQQVTLRCSSQSGHNTVSWYQQALGQGPQFIFQYYREEENGRGNFPPRFSGLQFPNYSSELNVNALELDDSALYLCASSLVVGTAYNEQFFGPGTRLTVL.